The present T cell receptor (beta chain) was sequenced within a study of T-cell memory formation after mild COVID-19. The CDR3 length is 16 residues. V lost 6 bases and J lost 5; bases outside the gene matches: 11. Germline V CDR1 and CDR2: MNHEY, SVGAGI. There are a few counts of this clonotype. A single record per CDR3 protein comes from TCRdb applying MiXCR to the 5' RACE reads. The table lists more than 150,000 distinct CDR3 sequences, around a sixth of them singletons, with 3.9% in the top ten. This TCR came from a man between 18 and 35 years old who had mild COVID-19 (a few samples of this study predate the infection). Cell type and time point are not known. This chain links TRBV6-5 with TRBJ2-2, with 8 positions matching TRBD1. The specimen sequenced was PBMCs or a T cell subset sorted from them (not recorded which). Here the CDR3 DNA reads TGTGCCAGCAGAGAACTACCCAGGGGGCCTACCGGGGAGCTGTTTTTT. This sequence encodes CASRELPRGPTGELFF.